What follows describes a single T cell receptor beta chain. The CDR3 extends over 14 amino acids. Germline V gene lookup returns CDR1 SGDLS and CDR2 YYNGEE. The trim removed 4 bases at V and 5 bases at J, leaving 3 bases unmatched. This entry belongs to a study of low-dose radiotherapy and immunotherapy resistance in tumors. Study as a whole: Individuals in Cohort 2 had 1 Gy per fraction every two weeks, adding up to 13 Gy over 26 weeks. Patients were on oral aspirin 300 mg taken daily for four cycles from cycle 1 day 1.

All of the donors were given nivolumab, ipilimumab, aspirin, low-dose cyclophosphamide and low-dose radiotherapy as part of RACIN, a single-arm trial. Solid tumors that lacked tumor-infiltrating lymphocytes and were advanced were present in eligible patients. Alpha- and beta-chain coverage of first-strand cDNA came from TRAV- and TRBV-specific primers. TCRs were put through approximately 21 PCR cycles of amplification with Phusion. A constant-region primer and the V-primer adapter served as the primer pair. TCRdb re-analysed the reads in MiXCR, keeping a single row per CDR3 protein. The data contain 13,000 to 15,000 distinct CDR3 sequences, around 50% of them singletons.

This rearrangement joins TRBV9 to TRBJ2-2; 9 bases are a match to TRBD1. The source of this sequence is a human donor with advanced metastatic prostate, ovarian, gallbladder or colorectal cancer (not recorded which). This table probably holds off-target reads from a library built for another chain. Here the CDR3 reads CASSRGQGTGELFF. CDR3 nucleotides: TGTGCCAGCAGCCGCGGACAGGGGACCGGGGAGCTGTTTTTT.